This TCR beta chain was sequenced for a study of CD8+CD57+ T cells in acquired aplastic anemia. About the study: The study obtained an average of 3.2 ug of DNA from sorted CD4+ and CD8+ cells. Mean read depth for CD4+ cells from healthy donors was around 11 million. Study findings and constraints: Between the patient and control groups, CD8+ Simpson's diversity did not differ significantly. Roughly 30 sequences, all CD8+ CDR3, were shared between patients and controls.

Profiles of TCR beta VDJ and CDR3 were generated from a genomic DNA template. TCRdb re-called the reads with MiXCR, one entry per CDR3 protein. The table shows around 150,000 distinct CDR3 sequences, with 41% occurring only once. With regard to this clonotype: Antigen: not known. A much larger clone is a single base away; this may be a read error.

CDR1 is SGHAT and CDR2 is FQNNGV in the germline V gene. The CDR3 has 15 residues. The chain joins TRBV11-2 to TRBJ1-3; D remains unclear. What was sequenced was sorted CD4+, CD8+, or CD8+CD57+ T cells (not recorded which) from PBMCs. This TCR derives from a human donor in good health, serving as a control. The CDR3 loop reads CAGSLNSNSGNTIYF. DNA for the CDR3: TGTGCCGGCAGCTTAAACAGTAACTCTGGAAACACCATATATTTT.